A selection of T cell receptor beta chains follows, all from one sample in a study of blood T cell repertoires in COVID-19. Sequencing used immunoSEQ multiplex PCR; TCRdb keeps in-frame clones, though not all of them. The table records about 98,000 clones, about 81% of them present only once. Sequencing was done on a sample of peripheral blood. These receptors were taken from a man older than 75 with acute or convalescent COVID-19. Each CDR3 is given with its conserved first and last residue. The D gene is left open where the match is weak. For some rows the clone size is stated as once, few or many, or as a class when expanded; others skip it.

size: few; V: TRBV13; J: TRBJ2-2; D: TRBD2; CDR3: CASSLAPSGGPNTGELFF; DNA: TGTGCCAGCAGCTTAGCTCCTAGCGGGGGGCCGAACACCGGGGAGCTGTTTTTT
size: NA; V: TRBV7-9; J: TRBJ2-5; D: TRBD2; CDR3: CASSSGLAGGKETQYF; DNA: TGTGCCAGCAGTTCGGGACTAGCGGGAGGGAAAGAGACCCAGTACTTC
size: NA; V: TRBV6-5; J: TRBJ1-4; D: NA; CDR3: CASSYSGEKLFF; DNA: TGTGCCAGCAGTTACTCCGGGGAAAAACTGTTTTTT
size: NA; V: TRBV5-4; J: TRBJ2-3; D: TRBD2; CDR3: CASSPLLAGNTDTQYF; DNA: TGTGCCAGCAGCCCTTTACTAGCGGGGAATACAGATACGCAGTATTTT
size: NA; V: TRBV11-2; J: TRBJ2-5; D: TRBD1; CDR3: CASSPGQGAAIGETQYF; DNA: TGTGCCAGCAGCCCGGGACAGGGGGCCGCTATAGGAGAGACCCAGTACTTC
size: NA; V: TRBV28; J: TRBJ1-3; D: TRBD1; CDR3: CASSPRTGTGSGNTIYF; DNA: TGTGCCAGCAGTCCAAGAACGGGGACAGGCTCTGGAAACACCATATATTTT
size: NA; V: TRBV28; J: TRBJ1-1; D: NA; CDR3: CASSPPSPVMNTEAFF; DNA: TGTGCCAGCAGTCCTCCTAGTCCCGTTATGAACACTGAAGCTTTCTTT
size: NA; V: TRBV7-2; J: TRBJ2-7; D: TRBD2; CDR3: CASSLWGGYEQYF; DNA: TGTGCCAGCAGCTTATGGGGGGGGTACGAGCAGTACTTC
size: NA; V: TRBV9; J: TRBJ2-7; D: NA; CDR3: CASSVDGRSSEQYF; DNA: TGTGCCAGCAGCGTAGACGGGAGATCTAGCGAGCAGTACTTC
size: once; V: TRBV19; J: TRBJ2-7; D: NA; CDR3: CASRSRRQAPYEQYF; DNA: TGTGCCAGTAGGTCTCGAAGACAGGCGCCCTACGAGCAGTACTTC
size: NA; V: TRBV19; J: TRBJ2-3; D: NA; CDR3: CASSIVGTDTQYF; DNA: TGTGCCAGTAGTATAGTCGGGACAGATACGCAGTATTTT
size: NA; V: TRBV5-1; J: TRBJ2-3; D: NA; CDR3: CASSFGGPDTQYF; DNA: TGCGCCAGCAGCTTCGGGGGTCCAGATACGCAGTATTTT
size: NA; V: TRBV27; J: TRBJ2-1; D: NA; CDR3: CASSSPPGLQFYNEQFF; DNA: TGTGCCAGCAGTTCCCCGCCGGGACTCCAGTTTTACAATGAGCAGTTCTTC
size: NA; V: TRBV6-1; J: TRBJ1-1; D: TRBD1; CDR3: CASSETTGGFAEAFF; DNA: TGTGCCAGCAGTGAAACAACAGGGGGCTTCGCTGAAGCTTTCTTT
size: few; V: TRBV19; J: TRBJ1-1; D: NA; CDR3: CASRPQGAAISTEAFF; DNA: TGTGCCAGTAGACCGCAAGGGGCAGCAATTTCCACTGAAGCTTTCTTT
size: many; V: TRBV25-1; J: TRBJ1-3; D: NA; CDR3: CASRAGAGNTIYF; DNA: TGTGCCAGCAGGGCAGGGGCTGGAAACACCATATATTTT
size: NA; V: TRBV28; J: TRBJ2-2; D: TRBD1; CDR3: CASSLIKTGVGAMAGELFF; DNA: TGTGCCAGCAGCCTAATTAAAACAGGGGTAGGGGCTATGGCCGGGGAGCTGTTTTTT
size: NA; V: TRBV7-7; J: TRBJ2-5; D: TRBD1; CDR3: CASSRDRRETQYF; DNA: TGTGCTAGCAGCCGGGACAGGAGGGAGACCCAGTACTTC
size: NA; V: TRBV18; J: TRBJ2-7; D: NA; CDR3: CASSPGDKFEQYF; DNA: TGTGCCAGCTCACCCGGGGACAAATTCGAGCAGTACTTC
size: NA; V: TRBV5-1; J: TRBJ2-7; D: TRBD1; CDR3: CASSLAGTGGIYEQYF; DNA: TGCGCCAGCAGCTTGGCGGGGACAGGGGGCATCTACGAGCAGTACTTC
size: NA; V: TRBV5-4; J: TRBJ1-2; D: NA; CDR3: CASSTADTDGYTF; DNA: TGTGCCAGCAGTACGGCTGACACGGATGGCTACACCTTC
size: NA; V: TRBV7-2; J: TRBJ1-5; D: NA; CDR3: CASSLVGVNQPQHF; DNA: TGTGCCAGCAGCTTAGTAGGGGTTAATCAGCCCCAGCATTTT
size: NA; V: TRBV9; J: TRBJ2-2; D: TRBD2; CDR3: CASSVGSGGPGELFF; DNA: TGTGCCAGCAGCGTAGGGAGCGGGGGCCCCGGGGAGCTGTTTTTT
size: NA; V: TRBV24-1; J: TRBJ1-2; D: TRBD1; CDR3: CATSDSGGNNYGYTF; DNA: TGTGCCACCAGTGACTCAGGGGGTAATAACTATGGCTACACCTTC
size: few; V: TRBV30; J: TRBJ1-1; D: NA; CDR3: CAYLRGTEAFF; DNA: TGTGCCTATTTAAGGGGGACTGAAGCTTTCTTT
size: NA; V: TRBV9; J: TRBJ1-5; D: TRBD1; CDR3: CASSVDPGGRGNQPQHF; DNA: TGTGCCAGCAGCGTAGATCCAGGGGGCAGAGGCAATCAGCCCCAGCATTTT
size: NA; V: TRBV29-1; J: TRBJ2-7; D: NA; CDR3: CSVQGAEQYF; DNA: TGCAGCGTACAGGGCGCCGAGCAGTACTTC
size: NA; V: TRBV28; J: TRBJ2-7; D: NA; CDR3: CASSLSADFSTYEQYF; DNA: TGTGCCAGCAGTTTATCGGCGGATTTTTCCACCTACGAGCAGTACTTC
size: NA; V: TRBV19; J: TRBJ1-2; D: NA; CDR3: CASKLKEKFGTPRGGYTF; DNA: TGTGCCAGTAAGTTAAAGGAGAAGTTCGGAACCCCCCGCGGGGGCTACACCTTC
size: NA; V: TRBV28; J: TRBJ2-7; D: NA; CDR3: CAIATYGGPRGGEQYF; DNA: TGTGCCATCGCAACCTATGGGGGCCCCCGAGGAGGTGAGCAGTACTTC
size: NA; V: TRBV5-4; J: TRBJ1-1; D: NA; CDR3: CASSLDQGFTEAFF; DNA: TGTGCCAGCAGCTTGGATCAGGGGTTCACTGAAGCTTTCTTT
size: NA; V: TRBV27; J: TRBJ2-7; D: NA; CDR3: CASSWFGPQPGGGFEQYF; DNA: TGTGCCAGCAGTTGGTTCGGGCCCCAACCCGGAGGAGGTTTTGAGCAGTACTTC
size: NA; V: TRBV7-2; J: TRBJ1-6; D: NA; CDR3: CASSSPNGGNNSPLHF; DNA: TGTGCCAGCAGCTCTCCCAACGGGGGAAATAATTCACCCCTCCACTTT
size: NA; V: TRBV12-3/TRBV12-4; J: TRBJ2-3; D: NA; CDR3: CASTRTARDTQYF; DNA: TGTGCCAGCACCAGGACAGCCCGTGATACGCAGTATTTT
size: NA; V: TRBV20-1; J: TRBJ2-1; D: TRBD2; CDR3: CSADWGGKQFF; DNA: TGCAGTGCGGACTGGGGGGGGAAGCAGTTCTTC
size: once; V: TRBV6-4; J: TRBJ1-2; D: TRBD1; CDR3: CASSDSTGGSHGYTF; DNA: TGTGCCAGCAGTGACTCGACAGGGGGCAGTCATGGCTACACCTTC
size: NA; V: TRBV28; J: TRBJ2-2; D: NA; CDR3: CASREPPGTGELFF; DNA: TGTGCCAGCAGGGAACCACCGGGCACCGGGGAGCTGTTTTTT
size: once; V: TRBV7-8; J: TRBJ1-2; D: TRBD1; CDR3: CASSLSNRGVFANYGYTF; DNA: TGTGCCAGCAGCTTATCTAACAGGGGAGTGTTTGCTAACTATGGCTACACCTTC
size: NA; V: TRBV28; J: TRBJ1-4; D: NA; CDR3: CASMVQGNEKLFF; DNA: TGTGCCAGCATGGTACAGGGTAATGAAAAACTGTTTTTT
size: NA; V: TRBV5-5; J: TRBJ2-1; D: NA; CDR3: CASSSQISQSEQFF; DNA: TGTGCCAGCAGCTCACAGATATCCCAGAGTGAGCAGTTCTTC
size: NA; V: TRBV3-1/TRBV3-2; J: TRBJ2-3; D: TRBD2; CDR3: CASSGGRGPDTQYF; DNA: TGTGCCAGCAGCGGCGGGAGGGGGCCAGATACGCAGTATTTT
size: many; V: TRBV4-1; J: TRBJ1-6; D: TRBD1; CDR3: CASSRLAGTDHSPLHF; DNA: TGCGCCAGCAGCCGCCTTGCCGGGACAGACCATTCACCCCTCCACTTT